The 5 T cell receptor beta chains in this list originate from one sample, sequenced in a study of T cells in Graves' hyperthyroidism and ophthalmopathy. Amplified TCR beta CDR3 regions derived from RNA transcripts. Initially, a first-round RT-PCR of the TCR CDR3 employed the HTBI primer set. TCRdb recomputed calls from the multiplex PCR reads with MiXCR, one row per CDR3 protein. Of roughly 500,000 distinct CDR3 sequences listed, around a quarter are singletons. The sequenced sample consisted of blood. The source of these receptors is a woman aged 25-40 years with Graves' ophthalmopathy.

The chain carries TRBV12-3 or TRBV12-4 and TRBJ2-7, with D maybe TRBD2 (5 bases). V lost 5 bases and J 3 bases, leaving 11 bases between the germline ends. The CDR3 is 13 amino acids. The CDR3 nucleotides read TGTGCCAGCAGTCGGACTCGGGACTACGAGCAGTACTTC. It encodes CASSRTRDYEQYF.

This clonotype was counted many times. This chain links TRBV6-2 or TRBV6-3 with TRBJ1-2; D unclear. Per the germline V gene, CDR1 is MNHEY and CDR2 is SVGEGT. V shed 2 bases and J shed 5 bases, with 12 bases lying between them. This CDR3 is 14 amino acids long. The CDR3 loop is CASSYKFGSYGYTF. CDR3 nucleotide sequence: TGTGCCAGCAGTTACAAATTCGGCTCTTATGGCTACACCTTC.

CDR3 in amino acids: CASNPGLNTEAFF. Written as DNA, the CDR3 is TGTGCCAGCAACCCAGGGCTTAACACTGAAGCTTTCTTT. The genes are TRBV11-2 and TRBJ1-1; possibly TRBD1 for D (5 bases). The germline CDR1 and CDR2 sequences are SGHAT and FQNNGV. V was shortened by 7 bases and J by 2 bases, with 11 bases between the two germline ends. This CDR3 has 13 amino acids.

Comment on this clonotype: An end of the junction differs from the germline gene, which may be a read error. This sequence joins TRBV12-3 or TRBV12-4 and TRBJ2-6, with D perhaps TRBD1 (5 bases). CDR3 size: 14 residues. For the CDR3, the DNA is TGTGCCAGCAGTTTAGGGTCTGGGGCCTACGTCCTGACTTTC. Amino acid sequence: CASSLGSGAYVLTF.

This clonotype was seen many times. This chain connects TRBV6-2 or TRBV6-3 to TRBJ2-7; 8 bases are shared with TRBD1. This CDR3 contains 13 residues. Germline-derived CDR1 and CDR2 are MNHEY and SVGEGT. V trimming: 7 bases; J trimming: 2 bases; junction bases outside the gene matches: 4. CDR3 coding DNA: TGTGCCAGCACCCGGACAGGGACCTACGAGCAGTACTTC. Translation: CASTRTGTYEQYF.